The present entry profiles one T cell receptor beta chain with its context. Germline CDR1 reads LGHDT; CDR2 reads YNNKEL (reference sequence). This CDR3 has 17 residues. The J segment lost 1 base and the V segment lost 5 bases, leaving 13 bases of the junction unmatched. The record originates from a study of blood T cell repertoires in COVID-19. Participants were aged about 18 to 95 years, lived in some 23 US areas, and enrolled virtually. Measured with immunoSEQ multiplex PCR; TCRdb has only the in-frame clones, and not every one. The sample includes hundreds of thousands of clones, around 86% of them seen just once.

The sequence derives from a man in his sixties who had recovered from COVID-19. The chain couples TRBV3-1 (or the pseudogene TRBV3-2) to TRBJ1-1; 7 bases fit TRBD1. What was sequenced was PBMCs or T cells enriched from blood (not recorded which). The CDR3 spells CASSGRGTAKSNTEAFF. CDR3 DNA: TGTGCCAGCAGCGGACGTGGGACAGCTAAATCGAACACTGAAGCTTTCTTT.